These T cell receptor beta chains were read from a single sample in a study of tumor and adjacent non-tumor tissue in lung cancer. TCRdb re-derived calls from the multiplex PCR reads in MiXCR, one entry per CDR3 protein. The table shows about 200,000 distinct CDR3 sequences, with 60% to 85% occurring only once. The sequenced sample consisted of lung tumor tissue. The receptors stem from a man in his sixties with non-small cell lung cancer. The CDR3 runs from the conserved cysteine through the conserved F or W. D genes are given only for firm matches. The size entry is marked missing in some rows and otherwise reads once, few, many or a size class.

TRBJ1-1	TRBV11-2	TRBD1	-	TGTGCCAGCAGCCCGGGACAGGGACGGATAGAAGCTTTCTTT	CASSPGQGRIEAFF
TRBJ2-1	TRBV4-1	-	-	TGCGCCAGCAGTCAATATGACCGAGGGGGGTACAATGAGCAGTTCTTC	CASSQYDRGGYNEQFF
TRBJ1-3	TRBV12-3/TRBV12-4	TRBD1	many	TGTGCCAGCAGCCCGGACAGGGCCGGGGGAAACACCATATATTTT	CASSPDRAGGNTIYF
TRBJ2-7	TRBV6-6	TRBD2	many	TGTGCCAGCAGTTACGGAGGGACTAGTACGGAGCAGTACTTC	CASSYGGTSTEQYF
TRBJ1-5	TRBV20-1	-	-	TGCAGTGCTAGTCAGAGCAATCAGCCCCAGCATTTT	CSASQSNQPQHF
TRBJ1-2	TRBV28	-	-	TGTACCAGCAAAGGGGCAGCAGGGACTAACTATGGCTACAGCTTC	CTSKGAAGTNYGYSF
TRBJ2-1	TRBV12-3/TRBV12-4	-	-	TGTGCCAGCAGTTCCCTGCCCTTGGAGCAGTTCTTC	CASSSLPLEQFF
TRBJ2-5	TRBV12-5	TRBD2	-	TGTGCTAGTGGTATACTAGCGGGAGCAGAGACCCAGTACTTC	CASGILAGAETQYF
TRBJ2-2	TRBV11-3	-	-	TGTGCTAGCAGCGTTGAGTCGAACACCGGGGAGCTGTTTTTT	CASSVESNTGELFF
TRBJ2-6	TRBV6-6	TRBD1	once	TGTGCCAGCTTTACGGGACAGGGCGTTGGTGGGGCCAACGTCCTGACTTTC	CASFTGQGVGGANVLTF
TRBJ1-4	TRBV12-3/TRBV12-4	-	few	TGTGCCAGCAGTTTGTCAGGTGAAAAACTGTTTTTT	CASSLSGEKLFF
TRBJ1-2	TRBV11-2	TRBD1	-	TGTGCCAGCAGCGTCCCCTCGGGACAGGGGAGTGGCTACACCTTC	CASSVPSGQGSGYTF
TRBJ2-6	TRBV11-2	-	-	TGTGCCAACAGTCATATCTACGGGGCCAACGTCCTGACTTTC	CANSHIYGANVLTF
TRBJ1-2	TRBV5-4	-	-	TGTGCCAGCAGCCGGGGCATGGCCTATGGCTACACCTTC	CASSRGMAYGYTF
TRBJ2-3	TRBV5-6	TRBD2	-	TGTGCCAGCAGCACGGAGCCCAGCGGGGGGCCAGATACGCACTATTTT	CASSTEPSGGPDTHYF
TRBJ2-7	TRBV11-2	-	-	TGTGCCAGCAGCTTCTCGCCCAGCCCCTACGAGCAGTACTTC	CASSFSPSPYEQYF
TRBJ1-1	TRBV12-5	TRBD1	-	TGTGCTACTGGTTTGGACGAGGGGGCGGCGAACACTGAAGTTTTCTTT	CATGLDEGAANTEVFF
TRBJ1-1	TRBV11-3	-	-	TGTACCAGCAGCATAGTCCGGCGGTTTGAAGCTTTCTTT	CTSSIVRRFEAFF
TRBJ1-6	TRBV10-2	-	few	TGCGCCAGCAGTGAGTCGGCGGGAGGAGGGTCGAATTCACCCCTCCACTTT	CASSESAGGGSNSPLHF